This T cell receptor beta chain derives from a study of PD-1 blockade in mismatch repair-deficient tumors. Mismatch repair deficiency was confirmed in all patients, by PCR or immunohistochemistry. Per germline, CDR1 LNHNV and CDR2 YYDKDF (reference sequence). The V and J ends lost 1 base and 0 bases, in that order; junction bases with no gene match: 2. There are 15 residues in the CDR3. Remarks on this clone: Its specificity is not known.

TCRdb keeps only in-frame clones here, not all; method: immunoSEQ multiplex PCR. The sample has roughly 130,000 clones; 88% are singletons. Study findings and constraints: Tumor-resident clones, often undetectable pretreatment in blood, expanded then contracted after pembrolizumab.

This sample comprised peripheral blood, obtained almost 74 weeks after starting pembrolizumab. The chain is built from TRBV15 and TRBJ1-1, with 7 nucleotides matching TRBD1. The sequence derives from an adult with mismatch repair-deficient cancer. The CDR3 region is CATSRVTGVNTEAFF. CDR3 DNA: TGTGCCACCAGCAGAGTAACAGGGGTGAACACTGAAGCTTTCTTT.